The 29 T cell receptor beta chains below were found in one sample sequenced in a study of vaccination effects on CD4 cells after COVID-19 (dated by TCRdb to 2021 to 2024). Antigens of these TCRs are unknown. Libraries were built with the immunoSEQ multiplex PCR assay. TCRdb took this table from immuneACCESS and kept in-frame rearrangements with V and J called. Such tables lack part of the clones; where checked against another copy, unresolved V genes explain under half of the gap, and the rest is unexplained. This sample comprises around 81,000 clones, roughly 80% of them detected only once. Approximately 1% of the sample rests with the top ten. The ViraFEST assay stimulated PBMC with viral peptide pools and then used TCR sequencing to identify antigen-specific CD4+ T cell clonotypes by expansion. After 10 to 11 days of culture, CD4+ T cells were isolated with the EasySep CD4+ T cell isolation kit. Each participant got two doses of an mRNA SARS-CoV-2 vaccine, either BNT162b2 or mRNA-1273.

This specimen was CD4+ T cells from PBMCs cultured with HCoV-OC43 spike peptides, taken after COVID-19 vaccination. The cell subset or site label corresponds to: HCoV-OC43 spike overlapping peptide pool stimulation. These receptors were collected from a human donor who received a COVID-19 vaccine.

The chain uses TRBV5-6 and TRBJ1-6, with 7 bases matching TRBD1. With 1 base clipped from V and 6 bases from J, the junction kept 4 bases outside the gene matches. The germline V gene has CDR1 SGHDT and CDR2 YYEEEE. The CDR3 is made up of 15 amino acids. The CDR3 loop is CASSLPRGFNSPLHF. The CDR3 region has the DNA TGTGCCAGCAGCTTGCCCAGGGGGTTTAATTCACCCCTCCACTTT.

The chain couples TRBV6-5 to TRBJ2-5; 8 bases match TRBD2. Germline assignment: CDR1 MNHEY and CDR2 SVGAGI. The CDR3 runs to 14 residues. V dropped 6 bases and J dropped 4; count of bases not matched to a gene: 7. The CDR3 sequence is CASRSTGLAETQYF. The CDR3 nucleotides are TGTGCCAGCAGATCGACCGGACTAGCAGAGACCCAGTACTTC.

This rearrangement joins TRBV6-4 to TRBJ2-3; the D gene is possibly TRBD2 (6 bases). V was trimmed by 6 bases and J by 5 bases, leaving 18 bases between them. This CDR3 has 15 residues. The germline gives CDR1 MRHNA, CDR2 SNTAGT. The CDR3 is CASSARDSRGDTQYF. Here the CDR3 DNA reads TGTGCCAGCAGCGCCCGGGACTCAAGGGGAGATACGCAGTATTTT.

This clone came up once. This chain links TRBV4-2 with TRBJ2-1; 10 positions match TRBD2. The V gene's germline CDR1 is LGHNA and CDR2 YNFKEQ. V dropped 5 bases and J dropped 3; count of bases not matched to a gene: 7. This CDR3 is built from 16 residues. The CDR3 DNA reads TGTGCCAGCAGCAGTAGCGGGGGGAAGCTCTACAATGAGCAGTTCTTC. This gives the protein CASSSSGGKLYNEQFF.

This clone was recorded a few times. The chain recombines TRBV5-6 with TRBJ1-6; the D gene is possibly TRBD1 (5 bases). Germline loops: CDR1 SGHDT, CDR2 YYEEEE. The CDR3 runs 14 residues. The germline V and J ends were trimmed by 4 bases and 9 bases, with 14 bases remaining between them. The CDR3 spells CASSPSGFSSPLHF. CDR3 DNA: TGTGCCAGCAGCCCGTCAGGGTTCTCTTCACCCCTCCACTTT.

This clone appeared a few times. The chain has TRBV19 and TRBJ2-2; maybe TRBD1 (6 bases). Trimming took 3 bases from V and 4 from J, leaving 9 bases between them. This CDR3 is built from 14 residues. In germline, CDR1 is LNHDA, CDR2 SQIVND (reference sequence). CDR3 sequence (DNA): TGTGCCAGTAGTATCGAAGGGGGCACCGGGGAGCTGTTTTTT. Amino acids: CASSIEGGTGELFF.

This clone was detected a few times. The chain joins TRBV4-2 to TRBJ2-1; D could derive from TRBD1 or TRBD2 (5 bases each). From germline, CDR1 is LGHNA and CDR2 YNFKEQ. The CDR3 loop spans 15 amino acids. V lost 5 bases, J lost 5 bases, and 16 bases lay in between. Here the CDR3 DNA reads TGTGCCAGCAGCTACGGGACCTCCGAAGACAATGAGCAGTTCTTC. As protein: CASSYGTSEDNEQFF.

This sequence joins TRBV5-1 and TRBJ1-1, with 8 bases that match TRBD1. The CDR3 spans 13 residues. CDR1 and CDR2 from the germline V gene are SGHRS and YFSETQ. With 2 bases clipped from V and 9 bases from J, the junction kept 6 bases outside the gene matches. The CDR3: CASSFGQGAQAFF. In DNA form, the CDR3 reads TGCGCCAGCAGCTTCGGACAGGGTGCTCAAGCTTTCTTT.

This chain links TRBV10-2 with TRBJ2-7; D not certain. From germline, CDR1 is WSHSY and CDR2 SAAADI. The V end lost 6 bases, the J end lost 0 bases, and 6 bases lay between the germline ends. This CDR3 comprises 12 residues. The CDR3 sequence is CASSSSSYEQYV. As DNA, the CDR3 is TGCGCCAGCAGCTCCAGCTCCTACGAGCAGTACGTC.

V and J are TRBV4-3 and TRBJ2-5; no clear D gene. V lost 0 bases to trimming and J lost 0 bases, with 5 bases between them. Per the germline V gene, CDR1 is LGHNA and CDR2 is YSLEER. CDR3 size: 14 residues. CDR3 loop: CASSQEGYQETQYF. CDR3 DNA: TGCGCCAGCAGCCAAGAGGGGTACCAAGAGACCCAGTACTTC.

Only one count was recorded for this clone. V usage is TRBV6-5 and J usage is TRBJ1-2; TRBD1 is a possible D gene (5 bases). The CDR3 runs to 14 residues. Per the germline V gene, CDR1 is MNHEY and CDR2 is SVGAGI. V was shortened by 0 bases and J by 8 bases, with 13 bases between the two germline ends. CDR3: CASSYSRTTSGYTF. As DNA, the CDR3 is TGTGCCAGCAGTTACTCGAGGACAACCTCCGGCTACACCTTC.

The chain links TRBV6-6 to TRBJ1-2; 7 nucleotides match TRBD1. CDR3 length equals 13 residues. V shed 6 bases, J shed 2 bases, and the junction held 3 bases outside the gene matches. CDR1 MNHNY and CDR2 SVGAGI come from the germline V gene (reference sequence). The CDR3 sequence: CASRDRANYGYTF. The CDR3 DNA is TGTGCCAGCAGAGACAGGGCAAACTATGGCTACACCTTC.

This clone was seen more than once but under ten times. Here the CDR3 DNA reads TGTGCCAGCAGCTTAGGGACAGGGGCCTTTGGAGAGACCCAGTACTTC. Amino acids: CASSLGTGAFGETQYF. This chain connects TRBV7-3 to TRBJ2-5, with TRBD1 matching 10 bases. V shed 2 bases and J 4 bases; nucleotides not matched to a gene: 7. Looked up from germline, CDR1 is SGHTA and CDR2 is FQGTGA. The CDR3 is 16 amino acids.

The V call is TRBV12-3 or TRBV12-4, the J call TRBJ1-4; D may be TRBD1 (5 bases). Trimming took off 5 bases at V and 10 bases at J, with 11 bases between the two ends. The CDR3 loop spans 12 amino acids. The CDR3: CASSPVGRKLFF. The CDR3 DNA follows: TGTGCCAGCAGTCCCGTGGGGCGAAAACTGTTTTTT.

J is TRBJ1-1 and V is TRBV30; possible D gene TRBD1, 6 bases. The CDR3 totals 14 residues. V was clipped by 0 bases and J by 7 bases, with 15 bases between them. CDR1 is GTSNPN and CDR2 is SVGIG in the germline V gene (reference sequence). The CDR3 sequence is CAWSVKRQGFEAFF. The DNA of the CDR3 is TGTGCCTGGAGTGTTAAAAGGCAGGGGTTTGAAGCTTTCTTT.

The chain joins TRBV24-1 to TRBJ2-3, with D possibly matching TRBD1 (5 bases). Trimming took 5 bases from V and 2 from J, leaving 13 bases between them. The germline CDR1 and CDR2 sequences are KGHDR and SFDVKD. This CDR3 is built from 15 residues. Here the CDR3 DNA reads TGTGCCACCAGTGCCCTTCAGGGTGACACAGATACGCAGTATTTT. Residues: CATSALQGDTDTQYF.

This chain connects TRBV10-2 to TRBJ1-1, with D maybe TRBD1 (5 bases). Germline CDR1 WSHSY, CDR2 SAAADI. There are 13 residues in the CDR3. V gave up 2 bases and J gave up 4 bases, with 8 bases separating them. The CDR3 sequence is CASSEGQGTEAFF. CDR3 nucleotides: TGCGCCAGCAGTGAGGGGCAGGGCACTGAAGCTTTCTTT.

This clone has more than one count but fewer than ten. The rearrangement uses TRBV2 and TRBJ1-5; perhaps TRBD1 as D (6 bases). Germline CDR1 reads SNHLY; CDR2 reads FYNNEI. V was clipped by 3 bases and J by 5 bases, with 11 bases between them. CDR3 length: 14 residues. CDR3 region: CASSEQGQHQPQHF. The CDR3, as DNA: TGTGCCAGCAGTGAGCAGGGGCAGCATCAGCCCCAGCATTTT.

V is TRBV28 and J is TRBJ2-6; 9 bases align to TRBD2. The V segment lost 5 bases and the J segment 3 bases; nucleotides outside the gene matches: 8. CDR3 length: 17 amino acids. Germline V gene data show CDR1 as MDHEN and CDR2 as SYDVKM. The CDR3 coding sequence is TGTGCCAGCAGTCGCAATGCGGGGGGGCTTGGGGCCAACGTCCTGACTTTC. Protein: CASSRNAGGLGANVLTF.

This clone was observed once. The rearrangement joins TRBV11-1 to TRBJ1-2, with TRBD1 identical over 9 bases. J lost 5 bases, V lost 2 bases, and 6 bases had no gene match. The length of the CDR3 is 15 residues. Germline V gene data show CDR1 as SGHAT and CDR2 as FQDESV (reference sequence). The CDR3 DNA sequence: TGTGCCAGCAGCTTACGCCCCGGGACAGGGTATGGCTACACCTTC. Translation gives CASSLRPGTGYGYTF.

This chain joins TRBV5-1 and TRBJ2-3; D is tentatively TRBD1 or TRBD2 (6 bases each). The germline CDR1 and CDR2 sequences are SGHRS and YFSETQ. The CDR3 contains 14 residues. Trimming removed 4 bases from V and 0 bases from J, with 9 bases in between. For the CDR3, the DNA is TGCGCCAGCAGCACGGGGGCTAGCACAGATACGCAGTATTTT. This translates into CASSTGASTDTQYF.

The chain is built from TRBV7-3 and TRBJ1-1; a weak D match, TRBD1 (6 bases). The germline V gene encodes CDR1 SGHTA and CDR2 FQGTGA. The V end was cut by 4 bases, the J end by 11 bases, with 14 bases between. The CDR3 extends over 12 amino acids. CDR3 sequence reads: CASSSRSGVAFF. The CDR3 bases are TGTGCCAGCAGCTCCCGGTCAGGGGTGGCTTTCTTT.

CDR3 in amino acids: CASSLRGGSDTQYF. The CDR3 DNA sequence: TGTGCCAGCAGCCTCCGGGGGGGGTCAGATACGCAGTATTTT. This chain uses TRBV6-5 with TRBJ2-3, with TRBD2 matching 8 bases. V gave up 6 bases and J gave up 4 bases; unmatched junction bases: 6. The CDR3 totals 14 residues. Germline V gives CDR1 MNHEY, CDR2 SVGAGI.

This sequence joins TRBV28 and TRBJ1-5; 8 bases match TRBD1. The germline CDR1 and CDR2 sequences are MDHEN and SYDVKM. Unmatched junction bases numbered 12, after V lost 2 bases and J lost 3 bases. This CDR3 has 18 residues. The CDR3 DNA is TGTGCCAGCAGTTTAGCGGGGGGGCAGGGGGCTAACAATCAGCCCCAGCATTTT. Protein sequence: CASSLAGGQGANNQPQHF.

This clone was found once. This sequence joins TRBV6-1 and TRBJ1-4; D is uncertain. Germline lookup yields CDR1 MNHNS and CDR2 SASEGT. The CDR3 extends over 15 amino acids. V dropped 2 bases and J dropped 4 bases, with 11 bases sitting between them. The CDR3 DNA reads TGTGCCAGCAGTGAAAATCACGGACGTAATGAAAAACTGTTTTTT. This encodes CASSENHGRNEKLFF.

The V gene is TRBV5-1, the J gene TRBJ1-2; weak D call: TRBD1 (6 bases). The CDR3 spans 13 residues. Germline CDR1 SGHRS, CDR2 YFSETQ. The V gene lost 2 bases and the J gene lost 6 bases, with 11 bases spanning the gap. The CDR3 nucleotides are TGCGCCAGCAGCTTCACAGGGTTGGATGGCTACACCTTC. Residues: CASSFTGLDGYTF.

This clone was seen a handful of times. The V and J genes are TRBV27 and TRBJ2-7; 10 bases are shared with TRBD1. The germline CDR1 and CDR2 sequences are MNHEY and SMNVEV (reference sequence). The V gene end was trimmed by 4 bases and the J gene end by 6 bases; junction bases not matched to a gene: 6. This CDR3 comprises 14 residues. In DNA form, the CDR3 reads TGTGCCAGCAGTTCATTGACAGGGGGCAGCGAGCAGTACGTC. Translating gives CASSSLTGGSEQYV.

J is TRBJ2-5 and V is TRBV5-1; D remains ambiguous. The CDR3 length is 17 residues. V lost 3 bases and J lost 2, with 20 bases in between. Germline V gives CDR1 SGHRS, CDR2 YFSETQ. DNA for the CDR3: TGCGCCAGCAGCTCCCCCACCGACTGGAAGACACAAGAGACCCAGTACTTC. Translating gives CASSSPTDWKTQETQYF. The full variable domain, its missing parts supplied by reference TRBV5-1 and TRBJ2-5, is KAGVTQTPRYLIKTRGQQVTLSCSPISGHRSVSWYQQTPGQGLQFLFEYFSETQRNKGNFPGRFSGRQFSNSRSEMNVSTLELGDSALYLCASSSPTDWKTQETQYFGPGTRLLVL.

This clone was picked up a small number of times. CDR3 DNA sequence: TGCGCCAGGGGCCTACAGGGGAGGGGTGAAAAACTGTTTTTT. This encodes CARGLQGRGEKLFF. The V and J genes are TRBV23-1 and TRBJ1-4, with 7 bases lining up with TRBD1. TRBV23-1 is noted as an ORF with a role that remains uncertain. The CDR3 is 14 residues long. Trimming took 9 bases from V and 7 from J; bases not matched to a gene: 11.